This T cell receptor (beta chain) was identified during a study of T-cell reconstitution after alpha-beta-depleted transplantation in children. Losses at the gene ends were 4 bases for V and 5 bases for J; bases not matched to a gene: 7. The length of the CDR3 is 15 residues. Looked up from germline, CDR1 is MGHRA and CDR2 is YSYEKL. A library of TCRbeta sequences, prepared with unique molecular identifiers, was generated. TCRdb fed the PCR reads into MiXCR, producing one record per CDR3 protein. The table lists fewer than 750,000 distinct CDR3 sequences, roughly a quarter of them singletons. There are a few counts of this clonotype. Its matching antigen is unknown. General study points: There were reportedly several hundred expanded graft clones from which alpha-beta T cells came about two months after transplant. The origin of high day-60 TCRbeta diversity in some patients lay in surviving recipient T cells and thymic progenitors. T-cell counts and diversity at one year post-transplant came mainly from newly produced T cells.

The sequence derives from a boy in the first two years of life with Wiskott-Aldrich syndrome, due to receive a stem cell transplant. This chain joins TRBV4-1 and TRBJ2-7; 11 nucleotides match TRBD1. Specimen: PBMCs, collected before TCRalphabeta/CD19-depleted stem cell transplant. CDR3 amino acids: CASSLRTGGFNEQYF. CDR3 in DNA: TGCGCCAGCAGCCTTCGGACAGGGGGCTTCAACGAGCAGTACTTC.